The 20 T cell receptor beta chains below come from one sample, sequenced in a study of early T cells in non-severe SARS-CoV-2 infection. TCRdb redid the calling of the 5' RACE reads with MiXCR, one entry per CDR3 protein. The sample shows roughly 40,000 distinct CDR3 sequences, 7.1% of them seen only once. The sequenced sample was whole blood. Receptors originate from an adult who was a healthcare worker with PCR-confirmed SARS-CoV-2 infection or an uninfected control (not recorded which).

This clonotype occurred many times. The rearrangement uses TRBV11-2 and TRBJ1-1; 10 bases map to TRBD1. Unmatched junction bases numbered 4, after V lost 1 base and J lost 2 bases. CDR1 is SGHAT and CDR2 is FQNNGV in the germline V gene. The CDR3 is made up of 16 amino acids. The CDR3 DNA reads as TGTGCCAGCAGCTTAGGGAGGACAGGGGGAAACACTGAAGCTTTCTTT. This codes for CASSLGRTGGNTEAFF.

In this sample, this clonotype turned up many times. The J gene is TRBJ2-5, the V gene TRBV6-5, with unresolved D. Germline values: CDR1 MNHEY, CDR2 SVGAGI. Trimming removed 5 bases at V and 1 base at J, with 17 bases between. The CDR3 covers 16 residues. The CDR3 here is CASSQVRTRPQETQYF. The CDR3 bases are TGTGCCAGCAGTCAAGTTCGGACCCGACCCCAAGAGACCCAGTACTTC.

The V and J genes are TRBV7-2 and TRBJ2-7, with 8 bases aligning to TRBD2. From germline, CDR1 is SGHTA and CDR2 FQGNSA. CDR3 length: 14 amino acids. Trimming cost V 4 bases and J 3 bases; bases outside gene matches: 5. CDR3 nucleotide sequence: TGTGCCAGCAGCTCGGGAGGGGGTCGCTACGAGCAGTACTTC. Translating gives CASSSGGGRYEQYF.

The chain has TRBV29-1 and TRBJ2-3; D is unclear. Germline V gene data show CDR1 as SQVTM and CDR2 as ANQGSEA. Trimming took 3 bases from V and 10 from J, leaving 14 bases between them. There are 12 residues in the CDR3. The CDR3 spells CSVDGSSVAQYF. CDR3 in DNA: TGCAGCGTTGACGGGTCCTCAGTGGCGCAGTATTTT.

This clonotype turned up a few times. The CDR3 coding sequence is TGTGCTGAACCCAGGAGCAATCAGCCCCAGCATTTT. It is translated as CAEPRSNQPQHF. J is TRBJ1-5 and V is TRBV24-1; D call uncertain. The CDR3 has 12 residues. Germline loops: CDR1 KGHDR, CDR2 SFDVKD.

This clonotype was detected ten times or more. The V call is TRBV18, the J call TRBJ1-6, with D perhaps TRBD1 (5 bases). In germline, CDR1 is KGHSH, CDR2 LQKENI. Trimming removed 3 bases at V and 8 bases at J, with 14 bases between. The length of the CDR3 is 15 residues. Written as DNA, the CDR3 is TGTGCCAGCTCACCGCTAGGACGAGGGGATTCACCCCTCCACTTT. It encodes CASSPLGRGDSPLHF.

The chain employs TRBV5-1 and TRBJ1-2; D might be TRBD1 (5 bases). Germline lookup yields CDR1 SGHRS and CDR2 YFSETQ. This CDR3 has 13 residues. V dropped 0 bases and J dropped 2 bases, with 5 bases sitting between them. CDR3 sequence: CASSLAGNYGYTF. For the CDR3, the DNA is TGCGCCAGCAGCTTGGCAGGGAACTATGGCTACACCTTC.

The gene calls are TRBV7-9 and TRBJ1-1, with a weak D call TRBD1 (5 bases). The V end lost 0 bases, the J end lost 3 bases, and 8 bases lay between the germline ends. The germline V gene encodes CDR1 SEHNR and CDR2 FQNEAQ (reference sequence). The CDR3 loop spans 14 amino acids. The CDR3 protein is CASSLARDYTEAFF. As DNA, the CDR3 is TGTGCCAGCAGCTTAGCCCGGGACTACACTGAAGCTTTCTTT. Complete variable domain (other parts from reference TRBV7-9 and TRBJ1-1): DTGVSQNPRHKITKRGQNVTFRCDPISEHNRLYWYRQTLGQGPEFLTYFQNEAQLEKSRLLSDRFSAERPKGSFSTLEIQRTEQGDSAMYLCASSLARDYTEAFFGQGTRLTVV.

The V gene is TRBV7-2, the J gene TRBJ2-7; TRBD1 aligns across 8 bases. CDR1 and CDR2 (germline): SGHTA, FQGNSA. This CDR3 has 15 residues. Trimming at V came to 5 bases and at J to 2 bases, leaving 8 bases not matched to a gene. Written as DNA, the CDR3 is TGTGCCAGCAGCATAACATCGGGACAGGCCTACGAGCAGTACTTC. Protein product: CASSITSGQAYEQYF.

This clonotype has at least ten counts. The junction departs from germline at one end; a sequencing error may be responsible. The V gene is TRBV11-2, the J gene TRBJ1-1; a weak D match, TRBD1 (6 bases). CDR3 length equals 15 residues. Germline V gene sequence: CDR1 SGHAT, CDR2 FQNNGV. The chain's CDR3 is CASSLEDSSATEAFF. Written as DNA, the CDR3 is TGTGCCAGCAGCCTAGAGGACAGTTCGGCGACTGAAGCTTTCTTT.

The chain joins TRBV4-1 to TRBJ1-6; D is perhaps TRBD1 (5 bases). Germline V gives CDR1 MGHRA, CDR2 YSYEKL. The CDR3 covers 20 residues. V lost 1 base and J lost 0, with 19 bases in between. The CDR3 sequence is CASSQVTPGRGSSYNSPLHF. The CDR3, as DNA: TGCGCCAGCAGCCAAGTCACCCCGGGACGGGGGAGCTCCTATAATTCACCCCTCCACTTT.

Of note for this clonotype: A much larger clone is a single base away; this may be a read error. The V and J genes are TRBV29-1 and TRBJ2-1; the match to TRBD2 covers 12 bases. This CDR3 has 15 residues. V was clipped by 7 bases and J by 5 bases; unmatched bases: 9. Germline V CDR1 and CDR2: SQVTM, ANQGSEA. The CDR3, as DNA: TGCAGCGCTTTAAGGACTAGCGGGGTTCACAATGAGCAGTTCTTC. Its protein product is CSALRTSGVHNEQFF.

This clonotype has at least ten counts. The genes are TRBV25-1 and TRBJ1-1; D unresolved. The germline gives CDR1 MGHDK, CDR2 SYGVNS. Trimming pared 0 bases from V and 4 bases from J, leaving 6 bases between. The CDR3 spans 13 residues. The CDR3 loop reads CASSEYGATEAFF. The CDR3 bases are TGTGCCAGCAGTGAATACGGCGCCACTGAAGCTTTCTTT.

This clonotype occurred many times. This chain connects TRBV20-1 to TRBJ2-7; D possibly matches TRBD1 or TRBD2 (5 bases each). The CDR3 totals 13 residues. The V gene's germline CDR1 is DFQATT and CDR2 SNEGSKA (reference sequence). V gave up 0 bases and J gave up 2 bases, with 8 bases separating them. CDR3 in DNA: TGCAGTGCTAGAGAAGGGGACCCCTACGAGCAGTACTTC. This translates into CSAREGDPYEQYF.

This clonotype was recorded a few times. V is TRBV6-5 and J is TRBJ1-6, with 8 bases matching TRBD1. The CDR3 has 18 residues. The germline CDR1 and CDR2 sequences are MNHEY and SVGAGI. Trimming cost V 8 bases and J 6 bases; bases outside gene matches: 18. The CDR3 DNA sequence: TGTGCCAGCCACAGGGGGGGACTACCCCGACAGGTTAATTCACCCCTCCACTTT. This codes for CASHRGGLPRQVNSPLHF.

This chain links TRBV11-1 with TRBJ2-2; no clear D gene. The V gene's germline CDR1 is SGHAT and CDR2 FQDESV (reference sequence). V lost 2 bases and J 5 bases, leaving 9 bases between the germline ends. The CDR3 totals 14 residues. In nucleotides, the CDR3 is TGTGCCAGCAGCTTACGGCCTTTAACCGGGGAGCTGTTTTTT. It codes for CASSLRPLTGELFF.

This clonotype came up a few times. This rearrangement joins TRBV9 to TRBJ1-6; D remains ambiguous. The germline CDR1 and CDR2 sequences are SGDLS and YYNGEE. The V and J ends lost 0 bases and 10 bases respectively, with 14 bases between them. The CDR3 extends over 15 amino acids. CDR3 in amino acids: CASSVAIGVGSPLHF. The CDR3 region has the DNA TGTGCCAGCAGCGTAGCTATCGGAGTTGGATCACCCCTCCACTTT.

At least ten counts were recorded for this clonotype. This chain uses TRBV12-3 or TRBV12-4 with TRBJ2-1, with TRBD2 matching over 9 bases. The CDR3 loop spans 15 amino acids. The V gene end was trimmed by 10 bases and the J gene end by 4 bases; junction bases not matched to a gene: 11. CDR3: CATQSGLALYNEQFF. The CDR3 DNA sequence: TGTGCCACCCAATCGGGACTAGCTCTATACAATGAGCAGTTCTTC.

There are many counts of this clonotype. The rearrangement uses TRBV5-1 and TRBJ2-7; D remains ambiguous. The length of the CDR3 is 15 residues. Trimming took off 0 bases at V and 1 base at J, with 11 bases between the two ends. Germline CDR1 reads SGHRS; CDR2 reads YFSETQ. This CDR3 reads CASSLVEGSSYEQYF. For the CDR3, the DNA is TGCGCCAGCAGCTTGGTGGAAGGCAGTTCCTACGAGCAGTACTTC.

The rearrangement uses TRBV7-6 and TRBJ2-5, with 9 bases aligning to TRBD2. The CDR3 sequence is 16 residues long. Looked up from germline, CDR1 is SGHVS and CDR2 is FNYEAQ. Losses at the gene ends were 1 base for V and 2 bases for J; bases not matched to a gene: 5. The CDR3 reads CASSLGVAGGQETQYF. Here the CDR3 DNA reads TGTGCCAGCAGCTTAGGAGTGGCGGGGGGGCAAGAGACCCAGTACTTC.